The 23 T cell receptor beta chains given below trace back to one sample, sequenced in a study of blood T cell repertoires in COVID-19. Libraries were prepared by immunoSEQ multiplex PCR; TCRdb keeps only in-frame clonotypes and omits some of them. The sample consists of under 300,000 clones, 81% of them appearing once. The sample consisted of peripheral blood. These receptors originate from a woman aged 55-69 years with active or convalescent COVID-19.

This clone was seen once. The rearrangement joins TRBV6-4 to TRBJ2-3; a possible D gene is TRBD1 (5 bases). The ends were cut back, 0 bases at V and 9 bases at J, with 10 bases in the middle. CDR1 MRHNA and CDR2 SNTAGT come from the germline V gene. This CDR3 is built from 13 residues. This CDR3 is CASSDSTAATQYF. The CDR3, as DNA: TGTGCCAGCAGTGACTCGACAGCCGCCACGCAGTATTTT.

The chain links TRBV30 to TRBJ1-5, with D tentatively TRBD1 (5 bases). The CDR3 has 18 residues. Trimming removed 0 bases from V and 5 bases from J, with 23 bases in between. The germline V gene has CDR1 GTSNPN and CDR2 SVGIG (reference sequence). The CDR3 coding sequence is TGTGCCTGGAGTGTACAGGTGGAGGGTAGGGAGGTAGATCAGCCCCAGCATTTT. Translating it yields CAWSVQVEGREVDQPQHF.

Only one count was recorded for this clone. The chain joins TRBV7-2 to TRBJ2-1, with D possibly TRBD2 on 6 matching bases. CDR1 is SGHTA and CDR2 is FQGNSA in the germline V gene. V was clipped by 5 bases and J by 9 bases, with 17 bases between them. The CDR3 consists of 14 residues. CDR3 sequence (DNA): TGTGCCAGCAGCCGCGGGACTCTTAGTGTTGAGCAGTTCTTC. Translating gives CASSRGTLSVEQFF.

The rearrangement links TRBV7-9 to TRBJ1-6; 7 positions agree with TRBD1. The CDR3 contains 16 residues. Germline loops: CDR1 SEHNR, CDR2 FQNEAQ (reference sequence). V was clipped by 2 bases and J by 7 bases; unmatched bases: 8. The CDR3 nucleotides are TGTGCCAGCAGCTTAATCGAGGTACAGGGGAATTCACCCCTCCACTTT. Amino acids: CASSLIEVQGNSPLHF.

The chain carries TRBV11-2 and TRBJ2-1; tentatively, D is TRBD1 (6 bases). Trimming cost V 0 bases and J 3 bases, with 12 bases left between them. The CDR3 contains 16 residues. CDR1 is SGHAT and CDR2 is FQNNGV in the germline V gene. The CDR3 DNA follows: TGTGCCAGCAGCTTAGATCTTGACAGGAACTACAATGAGCAGTTCTTC. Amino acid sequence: CASSLDLDRNYNEQFF.

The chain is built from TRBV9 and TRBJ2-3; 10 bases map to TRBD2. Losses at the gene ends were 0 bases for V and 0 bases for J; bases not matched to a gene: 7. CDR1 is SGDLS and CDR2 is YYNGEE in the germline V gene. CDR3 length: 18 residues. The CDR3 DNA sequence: TGTGCCAGCAGCGTAGGGACTAGCGGCATAACTAGCACAGATACGCAGTATTTT. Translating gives CASSVGTSGITSTDTQYF.

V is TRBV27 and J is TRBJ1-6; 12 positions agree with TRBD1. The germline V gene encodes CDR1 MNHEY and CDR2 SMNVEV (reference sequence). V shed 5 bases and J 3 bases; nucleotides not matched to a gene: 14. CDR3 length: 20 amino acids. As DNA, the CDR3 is TGTGCCAGCAGTCACCATCCGGGACAGGGGGCCCTTATCTATAATTCACCCCTCCACTTT. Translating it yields CASSHHPGQGALIYNSPLHF.

The chain's CDR3 is CASSLDRGADQPQHF. CDR3 DNA sequence: TGTGCCAGCAGCTTAGACAGGGGGGCGGATCAGCCCCAGCATTTT. V gene TRBV7-2 combines with J gene TRBJ1-5, with TRBD1 matching over 8 bases. Germline loops: CDR1 SGHTA, CDR2 FQGNSA. This CDR3 contains 15 residues. The trim removed 1 base at V and 5 bases at J, leaving 4 bases unmatched.

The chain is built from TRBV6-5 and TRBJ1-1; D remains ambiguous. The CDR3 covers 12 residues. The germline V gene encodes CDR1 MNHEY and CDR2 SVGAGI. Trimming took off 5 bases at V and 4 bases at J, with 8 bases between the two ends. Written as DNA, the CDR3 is TGTGCCAGCAGTCGGGAGGGCACTGAAGCTTTCTTT. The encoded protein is CASSREGTEAFF.

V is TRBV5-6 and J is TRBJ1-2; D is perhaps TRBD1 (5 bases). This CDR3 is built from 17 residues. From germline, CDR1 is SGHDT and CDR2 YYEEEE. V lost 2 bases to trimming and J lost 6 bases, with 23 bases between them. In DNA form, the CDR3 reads TGTGCCAGCAGCTTCAACTACGGCGGGGCCGAGGACAATGGCTACACCTTC. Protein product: CASSFNYGGAEDNGYTF.

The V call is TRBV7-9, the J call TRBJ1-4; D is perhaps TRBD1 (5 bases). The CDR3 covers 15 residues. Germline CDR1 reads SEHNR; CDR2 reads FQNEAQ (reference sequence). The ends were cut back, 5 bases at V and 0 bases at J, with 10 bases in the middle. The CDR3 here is CASSIQGATNEKLFF. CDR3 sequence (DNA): TGTGCCAGCAGCATTCAGGGTGCAACTAATGAAAAACTGTTTTTT.

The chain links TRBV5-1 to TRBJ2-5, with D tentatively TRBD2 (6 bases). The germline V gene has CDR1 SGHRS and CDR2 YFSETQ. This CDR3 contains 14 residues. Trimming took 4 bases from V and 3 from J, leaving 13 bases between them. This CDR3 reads CASSPGLREETQYF. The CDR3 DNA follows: TGCGCCAGCAGCCCGGGACTCCGCGAAGAGACCCAGTACTTC.

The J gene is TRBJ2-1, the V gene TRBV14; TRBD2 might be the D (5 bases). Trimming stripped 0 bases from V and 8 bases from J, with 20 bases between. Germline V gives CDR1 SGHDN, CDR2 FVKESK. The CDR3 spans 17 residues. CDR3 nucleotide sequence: TGTGCCAGCAGCCAAGATCCGCACTCCCCGGGGAGCCATGAGCAGTTCTTC. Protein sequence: CASSQDPHSPGSHEQFF.

CDR3 DNA: TGTGCCAGCAGCTTGACAGGGGCGAACACCGGGGAGCTGTTTTTT. This translates into CASSLTGANTGELFF. The rearrangement links TRBV5-4 to TRBJ2-2; TRBD1 aligns across 7 bases. Trimming at V came to 1 base and at J to 0 bases, leaving 0 bases not matched to a gene. Looked up from germline, CDR1 is SGHNT and CDR2 is YYREEE (reference sequence). This CDR3 region has 15 residues.

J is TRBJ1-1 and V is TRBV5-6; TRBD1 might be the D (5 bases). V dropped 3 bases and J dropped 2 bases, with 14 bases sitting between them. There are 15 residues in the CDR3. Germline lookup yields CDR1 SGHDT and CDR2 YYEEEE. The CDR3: CASSSDQGGNTEAFF. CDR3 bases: TGTGCCAGCAGCTCTGATCAGGGAGGTAACACTGAAGCTTTCTTT. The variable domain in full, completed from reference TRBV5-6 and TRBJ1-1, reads DAGVTQSPTHLIKTRGQQVTLRCSPKSGHDTVSWYQQALGQGPQFIFQYYEEEERQRGNFPDRFSGHQFPNYSSELNVNALLLGDSALYLCASSSDQGGNTEAFFGQGTRLTVV.

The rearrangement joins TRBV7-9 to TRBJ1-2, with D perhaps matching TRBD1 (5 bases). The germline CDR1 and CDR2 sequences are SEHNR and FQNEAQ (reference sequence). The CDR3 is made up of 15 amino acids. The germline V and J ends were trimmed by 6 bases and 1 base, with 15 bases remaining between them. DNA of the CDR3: TGTGCCAGCAGGCAGGGTCTGTCAGTTAACTATGGCTACACCTTC. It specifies CASRQGLSVNYGYTF.

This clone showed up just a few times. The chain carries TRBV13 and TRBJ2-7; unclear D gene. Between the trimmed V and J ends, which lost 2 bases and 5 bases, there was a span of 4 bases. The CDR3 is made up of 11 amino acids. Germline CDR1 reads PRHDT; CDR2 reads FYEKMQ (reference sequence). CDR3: CASSLHDEQYF. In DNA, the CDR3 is TGTGCCAGCAGCTTACATGACGAGCAGTACTTC.

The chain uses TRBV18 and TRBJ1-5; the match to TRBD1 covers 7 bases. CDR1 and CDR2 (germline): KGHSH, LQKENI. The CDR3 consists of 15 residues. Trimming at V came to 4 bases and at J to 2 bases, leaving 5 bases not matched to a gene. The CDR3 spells CASSLRTGRNQPQHF. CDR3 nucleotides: TGTGCCAGCTCACTCCGGACAGGCCGCAATCAGCCCCAGCATTTT.

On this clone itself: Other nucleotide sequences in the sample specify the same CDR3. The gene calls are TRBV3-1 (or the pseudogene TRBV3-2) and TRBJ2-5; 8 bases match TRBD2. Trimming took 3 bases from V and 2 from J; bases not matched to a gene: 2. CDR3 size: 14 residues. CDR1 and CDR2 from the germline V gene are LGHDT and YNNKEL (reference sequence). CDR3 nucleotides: TGTGCCAGCAGCCAGTTAGCGGGGCAAGAGACCCAGTACTTC. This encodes CASSQLAGQETQYF.

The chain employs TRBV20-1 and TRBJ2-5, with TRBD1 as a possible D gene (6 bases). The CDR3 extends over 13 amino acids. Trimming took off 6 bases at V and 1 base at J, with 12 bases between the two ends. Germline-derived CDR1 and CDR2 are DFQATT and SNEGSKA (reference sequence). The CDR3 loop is CSASHRVQETQYF. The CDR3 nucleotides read TGCAGTGCGAGTCACAGGGTCCAAGAGACCCAGTACTTC.

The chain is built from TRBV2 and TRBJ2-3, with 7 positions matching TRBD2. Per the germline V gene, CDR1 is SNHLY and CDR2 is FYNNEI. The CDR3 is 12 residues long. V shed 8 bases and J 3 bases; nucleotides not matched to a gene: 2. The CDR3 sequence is CASREATDTQYF. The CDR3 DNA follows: TGTGCCAGCCGGGAGGCTACAGATACGCAGTATTTT.

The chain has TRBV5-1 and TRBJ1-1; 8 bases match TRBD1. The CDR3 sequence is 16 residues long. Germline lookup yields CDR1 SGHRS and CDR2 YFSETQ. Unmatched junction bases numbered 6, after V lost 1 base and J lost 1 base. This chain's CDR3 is CASSLRAGQANTEAFF. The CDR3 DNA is TGCGCCAGCAGCTTGCGGGCGGGACAGGCGAACACTGAAGCTTTCTTT.

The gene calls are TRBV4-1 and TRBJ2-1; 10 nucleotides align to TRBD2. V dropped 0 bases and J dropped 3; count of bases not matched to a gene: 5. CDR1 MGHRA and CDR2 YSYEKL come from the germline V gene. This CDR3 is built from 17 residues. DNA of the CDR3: TGCGCCAGCAGCCAAGACCCTAGCGGGGGCCTCTACAATGAGCAGTTCTTC. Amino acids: CASSQDPSGGLYNEQFF.